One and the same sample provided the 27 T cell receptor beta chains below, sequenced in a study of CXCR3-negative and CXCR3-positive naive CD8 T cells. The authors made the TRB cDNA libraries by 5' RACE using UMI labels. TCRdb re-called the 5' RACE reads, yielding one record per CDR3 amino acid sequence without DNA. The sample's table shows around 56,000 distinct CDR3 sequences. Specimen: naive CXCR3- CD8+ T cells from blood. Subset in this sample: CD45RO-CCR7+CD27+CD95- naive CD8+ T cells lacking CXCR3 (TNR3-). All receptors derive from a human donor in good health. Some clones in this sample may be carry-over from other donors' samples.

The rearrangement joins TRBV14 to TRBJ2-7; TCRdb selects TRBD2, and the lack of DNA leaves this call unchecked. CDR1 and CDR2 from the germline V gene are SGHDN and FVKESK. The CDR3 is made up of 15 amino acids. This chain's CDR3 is CASSNSITSPYEQYF.

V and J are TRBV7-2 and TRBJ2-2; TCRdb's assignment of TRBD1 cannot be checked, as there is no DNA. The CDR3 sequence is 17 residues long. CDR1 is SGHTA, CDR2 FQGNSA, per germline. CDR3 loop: CASSLGPGRTNTGELFF.

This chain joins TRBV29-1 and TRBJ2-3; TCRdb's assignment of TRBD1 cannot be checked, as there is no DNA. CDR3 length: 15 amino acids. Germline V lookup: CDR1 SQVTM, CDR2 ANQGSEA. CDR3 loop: CSAFELGQGADTQYF.

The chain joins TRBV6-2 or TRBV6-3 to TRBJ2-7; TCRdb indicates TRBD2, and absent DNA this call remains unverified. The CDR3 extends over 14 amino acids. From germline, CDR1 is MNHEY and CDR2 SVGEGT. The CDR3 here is CASSYGPPPYEQYF.

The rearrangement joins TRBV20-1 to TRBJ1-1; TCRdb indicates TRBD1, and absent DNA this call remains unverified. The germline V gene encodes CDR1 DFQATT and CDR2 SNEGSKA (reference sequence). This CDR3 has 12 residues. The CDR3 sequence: CSSGTWNTEAFF.

The CDR3 spells CASSILGQGRMNAKNIQYF. The chain links TRBV19 to TRBJ2-4; TCRdb proposes TRBD1, but this gene call is untestable without DNA. The CDR3 is made up of 19 amino acids. Germline V gives CDR1 LNHDA, CDR2 SQIVND (reference sequence).

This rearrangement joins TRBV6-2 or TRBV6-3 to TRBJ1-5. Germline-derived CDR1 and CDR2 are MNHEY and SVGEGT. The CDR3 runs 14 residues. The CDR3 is CASSYAIGNQPQHF.

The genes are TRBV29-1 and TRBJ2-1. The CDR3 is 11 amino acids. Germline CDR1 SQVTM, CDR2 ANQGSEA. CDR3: CSVEGNNEQFF.

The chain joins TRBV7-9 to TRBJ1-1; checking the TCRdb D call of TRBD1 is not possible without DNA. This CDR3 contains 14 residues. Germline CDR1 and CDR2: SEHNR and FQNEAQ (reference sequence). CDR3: CASSPGGLGTEAFF.

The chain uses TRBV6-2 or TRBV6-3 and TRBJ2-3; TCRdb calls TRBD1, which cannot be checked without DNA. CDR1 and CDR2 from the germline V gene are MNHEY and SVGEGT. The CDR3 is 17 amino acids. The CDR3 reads CASSYPVRGQGTDTQYF.

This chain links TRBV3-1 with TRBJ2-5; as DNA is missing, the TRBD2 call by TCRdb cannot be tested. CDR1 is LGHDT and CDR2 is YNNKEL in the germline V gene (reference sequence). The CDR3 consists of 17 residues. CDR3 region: CASSQGPSGGGRETQYF.

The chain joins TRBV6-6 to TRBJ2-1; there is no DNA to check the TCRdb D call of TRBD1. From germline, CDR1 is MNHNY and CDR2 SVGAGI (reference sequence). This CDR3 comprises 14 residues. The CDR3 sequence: CASSLETGDNEQFF.

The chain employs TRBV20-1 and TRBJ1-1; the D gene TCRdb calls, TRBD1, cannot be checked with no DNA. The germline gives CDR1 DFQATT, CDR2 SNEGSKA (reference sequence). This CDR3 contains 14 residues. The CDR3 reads CSAEPGGWYTEAFF.

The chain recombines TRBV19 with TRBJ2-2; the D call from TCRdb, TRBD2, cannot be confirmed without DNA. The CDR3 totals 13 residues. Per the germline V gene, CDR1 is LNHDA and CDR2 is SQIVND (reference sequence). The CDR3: CATLRAYTGELFF.

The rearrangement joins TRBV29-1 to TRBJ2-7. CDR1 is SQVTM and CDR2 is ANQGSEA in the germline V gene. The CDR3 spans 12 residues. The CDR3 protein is CSVAFQTYEQYF.

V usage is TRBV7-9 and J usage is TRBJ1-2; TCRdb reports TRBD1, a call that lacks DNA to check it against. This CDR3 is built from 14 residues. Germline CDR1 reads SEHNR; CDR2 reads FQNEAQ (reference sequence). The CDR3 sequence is CASSFLTGTNGYTF.

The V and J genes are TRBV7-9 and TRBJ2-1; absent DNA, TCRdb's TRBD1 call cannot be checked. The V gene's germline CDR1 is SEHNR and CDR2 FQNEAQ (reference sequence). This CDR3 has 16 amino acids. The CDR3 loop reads CASSDSRGGRANEQFF.

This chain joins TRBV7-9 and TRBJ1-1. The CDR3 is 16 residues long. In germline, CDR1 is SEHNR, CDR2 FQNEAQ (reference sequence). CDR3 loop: CASSFAKALKNTEAFF.

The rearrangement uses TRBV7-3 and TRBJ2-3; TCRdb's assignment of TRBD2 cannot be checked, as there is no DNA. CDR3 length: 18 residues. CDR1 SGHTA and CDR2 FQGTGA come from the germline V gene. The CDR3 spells CASSEGIGTSGRTDTQYF.

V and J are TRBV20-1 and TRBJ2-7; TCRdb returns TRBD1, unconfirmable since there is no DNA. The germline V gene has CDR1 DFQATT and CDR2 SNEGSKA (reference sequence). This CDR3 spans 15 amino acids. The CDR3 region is CSAREKDRGLYEQYF.

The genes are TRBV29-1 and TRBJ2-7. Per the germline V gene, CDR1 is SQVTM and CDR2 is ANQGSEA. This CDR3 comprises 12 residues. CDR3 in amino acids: CSVETGYYEQYF.

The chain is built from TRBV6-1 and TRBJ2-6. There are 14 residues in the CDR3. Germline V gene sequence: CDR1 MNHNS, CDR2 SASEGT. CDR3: CASIVGSGANVLTF.

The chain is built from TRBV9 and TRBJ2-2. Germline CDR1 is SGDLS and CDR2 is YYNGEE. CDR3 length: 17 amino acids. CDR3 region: CASSVEIRQQNTGELFF.

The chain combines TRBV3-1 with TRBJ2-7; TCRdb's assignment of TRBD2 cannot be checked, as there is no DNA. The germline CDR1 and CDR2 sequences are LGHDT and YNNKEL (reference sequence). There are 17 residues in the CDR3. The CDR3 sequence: CASSQLPGLASTYEQYF.

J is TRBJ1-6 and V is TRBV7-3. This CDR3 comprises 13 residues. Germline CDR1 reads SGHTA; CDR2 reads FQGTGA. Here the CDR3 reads CASSLTSESPLHF.

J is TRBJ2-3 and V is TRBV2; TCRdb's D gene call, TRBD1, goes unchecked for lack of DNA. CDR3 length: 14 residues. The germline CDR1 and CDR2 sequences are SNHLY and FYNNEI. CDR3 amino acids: CASSDPGGEDTQYF.

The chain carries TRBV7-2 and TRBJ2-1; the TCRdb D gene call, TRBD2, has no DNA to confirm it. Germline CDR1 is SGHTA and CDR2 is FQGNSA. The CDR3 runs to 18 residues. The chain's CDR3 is CASSLRGTRYFSYNEQFF.